These 10 T cell receptor beta chains were all obtained from the same sample, sequenced in a study of shared clonotypes between healthy human individuals. Sequenced by immunoSEQ multiplex PCR; TCRdb stores in-frame clones only, minus some. The sample includes 2 million to 2.5 million clones, 95% of them seen just once. Material for sequencing was naive CD4+ T cells sorted from blood. Noted subset: CD45RA+ positively selected. Receptors were obtained from a man younger than 30 in good health.

The chain is built from TRBV7-3 and TRBJ2-7; D not certain. Germline CDR1 and CDR2: SGHTA and FQGTGA. This CDR3 region has 13 residues. V dropped 2 bases and J dropped 3 bases, with 8 bases sitting between them. For the CDR3, the DNA is TGTGCCAGCAGCTTAGGGGTCGACTACGAGCAGTACTTC. Encoded protein: CASSLGVDYEQYF.

The rearrangement joins TRBV5-1 to TRBJ2-2; 10 nucleotides align to TRBD1. Germline assignment: CDR1 SGHRS and CDR2 YFSETQ. This CDR3 contains 15 residues. V dropped 0 bases and J dropped 7; count of bases not matched to a gene: 3. The CDR3 DNA sequence: TGCGCCAGCAGCTTGGCGGGACAGGGGAACGGGGAGCTGTTTTTT. This codes for CASSLAGQGNGELFF. Full variable domain (missing parts from reference TRBV5-1 and TRBJ2-2): KAGVTQTPRYLIKTRGQQVTLSCSPISGHRSVSWYQQTPGQGLQFLFEYFSETQRNKGNFPGRFSGRQFSNSRSEMNVSTLELGDSALYLCASSLAGQGNGELFFGEGSRLTVL.

Points on this clone: In the same sample, other DNA sequences code for this CDR3. This rearrangement joins TRBV27 to TRBJ1-5; the D is unclear. Germline V CDR1 and CDR2: MNHEY, SMNVEV (reference sequence). The V end was cut by 1 base, the J end by 4 bases, with 5 bases between. This CDR3 has 13 amino acids. The CDR3 loop reads CASSLLTNQPQHF. The DNA of the CDR3 is TGTGCCAGCAGTTTATTAACAAATCAGCCCCAGCATTTT.

The chain has TRBV27 and TRBJ1-1; 7 bases align to TRBD1. This CDR3 has 14 residues. Germline CDR1 and CDR2: MNHEY and SMNVEV (reference sequence). The V gene end was trimmed by 6 bases and the J gene end by 0 bases; junction bases not matched to a gene: 4. The CDR3 DNA follows: TGTGCCAGCAGGAGGGGACAGTTGAACACTGAAGCTTTCTTT. Protein: CASRRGQLNTEAFF.

The chain employs TRBV5-4 and TRBJ1-2, with D unresolved. This CDR3 region has 16 residues. V gave up 0 bases and J gave up 2 bases, with 14 bases separating them. CDR1 and CDR2 from the germline V gene are SGHNT and YYREEE (reference sequence). The CDR3 sequence is CASSLEGRVINYGYTF. The CDR3 DNA follows: TGTGCCAGCAGCTTGGAAGGGAGGGTGATAAACTATGGCTACACCTTC.

The chain links TRBV6-5 to TRBJ1-2; D might be TRBD1 (5 bases). Germline V gene sequence: CDR1 MNHEY, CDR2 SVGAGI. The ends were cut back, 4 bases at V and 1 base at J, with 10 bases in the middle. The CDR3 has 14 amino acids. Written as DNA, the CDR3 is TGTGCCAGCAGTTCCGACAGCCTTAACTATGGCTACACCTTC. This encodes CASSSDSLNYGYTF.

This chain's CDR3 is CASSLGQFKGSYNSPLHF. CDR3 DNA sequence: TGTGCCAGCAGCTTAGGACAGTTCAAAGGGTCCTATAATTCACCCCTCCACTTT. The chain combines TRBV7-2 with TRBJ1-6; D is possibly TRBD1 (5 bases). V lost 1 base and J lost 1, with 14 bases in between. There are 18 residues in the CDR3. Germline assignment: CDR1 SGHTA and CDR2 FQGNSA.

V gene TRBV6-1 combines with J gene TRBJ1-5; 9 nucleotides match TRBD1. Germline V gene lookup returns CDR1 MNHNS and CDR2 SASEGT. With 3 bases clipped from V and 2 bases from J, the junction kept 5 bases outside the gene matches. The CDR3 runs to 16 residues. This CDR3 reads CASSDLQGAGNQPQHF. CDR3 nucleotide sequence: TGTGCCAGCAGTGACCTACAGGGGGCAGGCAATCAGCCCCAGCATTTT.

The chain recombines TRBV28 with TRBJ1-2; D remains ambiguous. Germline-derived CDR1 and CDR2 are MDHEN and SYDVKM. V was clipped by 6 bases and J by 4 bases, with 21 bases between them. This CDR3 region has 16 residues. As DNA, the CDR3 is TGTGCCAGCAGATCTCCCGGGCCCTCCTCGTTCTATGGCTACACCTTC. Its protein is CASRSPGPSSFYGYTF.

V is TRBV19 and J is TRBJ1-5; tentatively, D is TRBD1 (6 bases). V lost 5 bases and J 4 bases, leaving 18 bases between the germline ends. The CDR3 length is 16 residues. Per germline, CDR1 LNHDA and CDR2 SQIVND (reference sequence). CDR3 nucleotides: TGTGCCAGTAGTCCGCTCAGGGGATTTTCTAATCAGCCCCAGCATTTT. Translating gives CASSPLRGFSNQPQHF.